This entry lists 4 T cell receptor beta chains sequenced from one sample in a study of blood T cell repertoires in COVID-19. Libraries were prepared by immunoSEQ multiplex PCR; TCRdb keeps only in-frame clonotypes and omits some of them. Of a few hundred thousand clones in the sample, around four fifths were seen once. Sequenced: peripheral blood. All receptors come from a woman between 50 and 59 years old with acute or convalescent COVID-19.

The rearrangement links TRBV7-2 to TRBJ1-5; D is ambiguous. The CDR3 consists of 14 residues. V lost 4 bases to trimming and J lost 0 bases, with 7 bases between them. CDR1 is SGHTA, CDR2 FQGNSA, per germline. The CDR3 reads CASSSTLSNQPQHF. The CDR3 DNA reads TGTGCCAGCAGCTCTACTCTTAGCAATCAGCCCCAGCATTTT.

This rearrangement joins TRBV5-6 to TRBJ1-5; 8 positions agree with TRBD1. Per the germline V gene, CDR1 is SGHDT and CDR2 is YYEEEE. CDR3 length: 17 residues. The J segment lost 2 bases and the V segment lost 2 bases, leaving 9 bases of the junction unmatched. In DNA form, the CDR3 reads TGTGCCAGCAGCTTTGGACAGGGAGAGGCGGGCAATCAGCCCCAGCATTTT. Residues: CASSFGQGEAGNQPQHF.

This clone was recorded once. DNA of the CDR3: TGTGCCAGCAGCTTGAAATCGGCAGGCTACGAGCAGTACTTC. This sequence encodes CASSLKSAGYEQYF. The chain employs TRBV5-4 and TRBJ2-7; D not resolved. This CDR3 comprises 14 residues. The V and J ends lost 1 base and 3 bases respectively, with 11 bases between them. The germline V gene encodes CDR1 SGHNT and CDR2 YYREEE (reference sequence).

The chain is built from TRBV2 and TRBJ1-3; TRBD1 agrees at 11 bases. This CDR3 spans 16 amino acids. Germline CDR1 and CDR2: SNHLY and FYNNEI. V trimming: 9 bases; J trimming: 6 bases; junction bases outside the gene matches: 13. In nucleotides, the CDR3 is TGTGCCAGTGGAGCGTGGGACAGGGGGGAAACAAACACCATATATTTT. This codes for CASGAWDRGETNTIYF.